This is a list of T cell receptor beta chains from one sample in a study of control samples from healthy donors and cancer patients. Assay: immunoSEQ multiplex PCR; the TCRdb copy retains only in-frame clones and omits some. The table includes about 220,000 clones, about 93% detected once. The sample consisted of blood. Receptors originate from a man aged 50-59 years in good health. CDR3s include the opening cysteine and the closing phenylalanine or tryptophan. The D gene is left open where the match is weak. Not every row has a clone size; where given, it reads once, few, many or a size class.

j_call: TRBJ2-1; clone_size: -; v_call: TRBV5-1; d_call: TRBD2; cdr3_nt: TGCGCCAGCAGCCCTCTAGCGGGGGGCTATGCCAATGAGCAGTTCTTC; cdr3_aa: CASSPLAGGYANEQFF
j_call: TRBJ2-1; clone_size: -; v_call: TRBV18; d_call: TRBD2; cdr3_nt: TGTGCCAGCTCCGGGACTAGCGGGGTGGGCGAGCAGTTCTTC; cdr3_aa: CASSGTSGVGEQFF
j_call: TRBJ1-5; clone_size: -; v_call: TRBV20-1; d_call: -; cdr3_nt: TGCAGTGCTAGTCACAGACCCAATCAGCCCCAGCATTTT; cdr3_aa: CSASHRPNQPQHF
j_call: TRBJ2-5; clone_size: -; v_call: TRBV5-1; d_call: -; cdr3_nt: TGCGCCAGCAGCCCGGCCCACACGGGAGAGACCCAGTACTTC; cdr3_aa: CASSPAHTGETQYF
j_call: TRBJ1-1; clone_size: -; v_call: TRBV7-2; d_call: -; cdr3_nt: TGTGCCAGCAGCTTAGGAATGGGGTCGAACACTGAAGCTTTCTTT; cdr3_aa: CASSLGMGSNTEAFF
j_call: TRBJ2-3; clone_size: -; v_call: TRBV6-5; d_call: -; cdr3_nt: TGTGCCAGGATCATACTGGCAGGTGTCACAGATACGCAGTATTTT; cdr3_aa: CARIILAGVTDTQYF
j_call: TRBJ1-5; clone_size: -; v_call: TRBV9; d_call: TRBD1; cdr3_nt: TGTGCCAGCAGCAGACAGGGTGGATATCAGCCCCAGCATTTT; cdr3_aa: CASSRQGGYQPQHF
j_call: TRBJ2-1; clone_size: -; v_call: TRBV6-5; d_call: -; cdr3_nt: TGTGCCAGCTCACAGGGATGGTCCTACAATGAGCAGTTCTTC; cdr3_aa: CASSQGWSYNEQFF
j_call: TRBJ1-2; clone_size: -; v_call: TRBV6-5; d_call: -; cdr3_nt: TGTGCCAGCAGTTTAAACCTTAACTATGGCTACACCTTC; cdr3_aa: CASSLNLNYGYTF
j_call: TRBJ1-6; clone_size: -; v_call: TRBV19; d_call: TRBD1; cdr3_nt: TGTGCCAGTAGTGAAACAGGGGTGAATTCACCCCTCCACTTT; cdr3_aa: CASSETGVNSPLHF
j_call: TRBJ2-1; clone_size: -; v_call: TRBV2; d_call: -; cdr3_nt: TGTGCCAGCGAGTTCCCGGAGGGCAATGAGCAGTTCTTC; cdr3_aa: CASEFPEGNEQFF
j_call: TRBJ2-5; clone_size: -; v_call: TRBV2; d_call: -; cdr3_nt: TGTGCCAGGCGGGACTCCAAAGAGACCCAGTACTTC; cdr3_aa: CARRDSKETQYF
j_call: TRBJ2-7; clone_size: -; v_call: TRBV10-1; d_call: -; cdr3_nt: TGCGCCAGCAGCGATACACGGATTGGTTACTACGAGCAGTACTTC; cdr3_aa: CASSDTRIGYYEQYF
j_call: TRBJ2-7; clone_size: -; v_call: TRBV5-1; d_call: TRBD1; cdr3_nt: TGCGCCAGCCGGGACAGGGTGGGCGACGAGCAGTACTTC; cdr3_aa: CASRDRVGDEQYF
j_call: TRBJ1-6; clone_size: -; v_call: TRBV15; d_call: -; cdr3_nt: TGTGCCACCACCGGGGACGGCTTTTCCTATAATTCACCCCTCCACTTT; cdr3_aa: CATTGDGFSYNSPLHF
j_call: TRBJ1-6; clone_size: -; v_call: TRBV6-5; d_call: -; cdr3_nt: TGTGCCAGCAGCTCAGGGGCACCCCTCCACTTT; cdr3_aa: CASSSGAPLHF
j_call: TRBJ1-1; clone_size: -; v_call: TRBV11-2; d_call: -; cdr3_nt: TGTGCCAGCAGCTTAGACCAGGCCAGAGAAGCTTTCTTT; cdr3_aa: CASSLDQAREAFF
j_call: TRBJ1-3; clone_size: -; v_call: TRBV3-1/TRBV3-2; d_call: -; cdr3_nt: TGTGCCAGCAGCCACCTAACAGGGCTCGGAAACACCATATATTTT; cdr3_aa: CASSHLTGLGNTIYF
j_call: TRBJ1-1; clone_size: once; v_call: TRBV9; d_call: -; cdr3_nt: TGTGCCAGCAGCGTACAGGGAAACACTGAAGCTTTCTTT; cdr3_aa: CASSVQGNTEAFF
j_call: TRBJ1-5; clone_size: -; v_call: TRBV11-2; d_call: TRBD1; cdr3_nt: TGTGCCAGCAGCCCGGGACAGGGTGGGAGTCAGCCCCAGCATTTT; cdr3_aa: CASSPGQGGSQPQHF
j_call: TRBJ2-2; clone_size: -; v_call: TRBV18; d_call: -; cdr3_nt: TGTGCCAGCGGCAGACCATCGGACACCGGGGAGCTGTTTTTT; cdr3_aa: CASGRPSDTGELFF
j_call: TRBJ2-7; clone_size: -; v_call: TRBV5-5; d_call: TRBD1; cdr3_nt: TGTGCCAGCAGTCGAAAGGGACAGGGGACCTACGAGCAGTACTTC; cdr3_aa: CASSRKGQGTYEQYF
j_call: TRBJ1-4; clone_size: -; v_call: TRBV5-1; d_call: TRBD1; cdr3_nt: TGCGCCAGCAGCTTAGGACAGGGTGGGGAAAAACTGTTTTTT; cdr3_aa: CASSLGQGGEKLFF
j_call: TRBJ1-2; clone_size: -; v_call: TRBV5-8; d_call: -; cdr3_nt: TGTGCCAGCAGCTTCTGGGGCCATGGCTACACCTTC; cdr3_aa: CASSFWGHGYTF
j_call: TRBJ1-2; clone_size: -; v_call: TRBV6-5; d_call: TRBD1; cdr3_nt: TGTGCCAGCAGGTCCACAGGGGGAAAGGATGGCTACACCTTC; cdr3_aa: CASRSTGGKDGYTF
j_call: TRBJ2-1; clone_size: -; v_call: TRBV3-1/TRBV3-2; d_call: TRBD2; cdr3_nt: TGTGCCAGCAGCCGAGAGGGACTAGGCTCCTACAATGAGCAGTTCTTC; cdr3_aa: CASSREGLGSYNEQFF